The clone carrying this TCR beta chain was detected a few times. Its target is not known. This entry is derived from a study of blood T cells in healthy people across ages. Trimming left V 6 bases short and J 1 base short, with 3 bases between. The CDR3 is made up of 11 amino acids. Next came a second PCR, run for roughly 6 to 11 cycles, which used a sample-barcoded 5' primer along with a J-beta primer mix. MiXCR was run by TCRdb on the 5' RACE reads, yielding one entry per CDR3 protein. The sample yields 700,000 or so distinct CDR3 sequences, 22% seen once. Study-wide findings and caveats: Greater diversity and more naive CD4+ cells were seen in long-lived donors than in aged donors.

The TCR originated in a man between 65 and 80 years old in good health. The V and J genes are TRBV12-3 or TRBV12-4 and TRBJ1-2; D gene ambiguous. Sequenced input: blood. The CDR3: CASSHNYGYTF. Written as DNA, the CDR3 is TGTGCCAGCAGCCATAACTATGGCTACACCTTC.